This T cell receptor beta chain was identified in a study of T cells in narcolepsy. Turning to the study itself: Donors had narcolepsy type 1 or type 2, or were healthy controls.

About this clone: The target antigen is unknown.

Study-wide points: Some memory CD4+ repertoires had no autoreactive clone sequences. HCRT-specific and TRIB2-specific autoreactive clonotypes appeared among same-patient CSF and blood CD4+ clonotypes. Blood of same and different patients, but not healthy controls, reportedly held recurring autoreactive clonotypes.

Some clones are missing from TCRdb's copy, which holds only in-frame ones; the method was immunoSEQ multiplex PCR. The sample records some 30,000 clones, under 85% being singletons. Germline CDR1 reads SGHNT; CDR2 reads YENEEA. The CDR3 totals 13 residues. The V end was cut by 3 bases, the J end by 5 bases, with 8 bases between. The chain links TRBV11-3 to TRBJ2-1; no clear D gene. The specimen sequenced was memory (CD45RA-) CD4+ T cells from blood. The receptor's source is a human donor in good health. DNA of the CDR3: TGTGCCAGCAGCTTTGGTGGAAACAATGAGCAGTTCTTC. Amino acids: CASSFGGNNEQFF.